This T cell receptor (beta chain) derives from a study of blood T cell repertoires in COVID-19. In the study overall: Sample material is recorded as cDNA or gDNA derived from T cells, B-cell-depleted T cells, or PBMCs.

Per the germline V gene, CDR1 is MDHEN and CDR2 is SYDVKM. There are 17 residues in the CDR3. The V segment lost 5 bases and the J segment 10 bases; nucleotides outside the gene matches: 20. Authors' methods: Reference gene primer amplification gave nucleated cell count estimates. Measured with immunoSEQ multiplex PCR; TCRdb has only the in-frame clones, and not every one. That table gives V, J and clone size, and the DNA gave D and trimming. The table records tens of thousands of clones, around 72% of them present only once. The sequencing input was peripheral blood. This sequence was found in a human donor with acute or convalescent COVID-19. The donor label of this sample is uncertain. The chain employs TRBV28 and TRBJ1-5; TRBD1 agrees at 7 bases. CDR3 bases: TGTGCCAGCAGTACACCACAGTCCAGGACAGGTCATTACCCCCAGCATTTT. Residues: CASSTPQSRTGHYPQHF.